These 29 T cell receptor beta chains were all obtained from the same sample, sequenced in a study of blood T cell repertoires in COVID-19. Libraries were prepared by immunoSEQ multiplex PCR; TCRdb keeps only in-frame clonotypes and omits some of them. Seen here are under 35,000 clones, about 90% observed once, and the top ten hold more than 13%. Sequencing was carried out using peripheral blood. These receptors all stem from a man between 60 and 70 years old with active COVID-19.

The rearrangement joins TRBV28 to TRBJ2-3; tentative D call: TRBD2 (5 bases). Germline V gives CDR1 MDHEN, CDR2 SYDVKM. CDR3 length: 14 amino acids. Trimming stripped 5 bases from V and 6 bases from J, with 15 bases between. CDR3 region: CASSPSRTGDTQYF. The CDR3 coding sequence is TGTGCCAGCAGTCCTTCAAGGACGGGGGATACGCAGTATTTT.

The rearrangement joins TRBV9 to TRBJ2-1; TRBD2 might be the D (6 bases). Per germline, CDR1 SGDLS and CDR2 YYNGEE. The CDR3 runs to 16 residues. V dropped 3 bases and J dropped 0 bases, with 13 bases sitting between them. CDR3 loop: CASSAQGLSSYNEQFF. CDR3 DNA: TGTGCCAGCAGCGCGCAGGGACTTAGCTCCTACAATGAGCAGTTCTTC.

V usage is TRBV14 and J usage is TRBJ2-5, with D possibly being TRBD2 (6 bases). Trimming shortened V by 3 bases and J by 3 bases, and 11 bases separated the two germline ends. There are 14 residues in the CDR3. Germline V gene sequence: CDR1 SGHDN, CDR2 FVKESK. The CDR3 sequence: CASSQTRGEETQYF. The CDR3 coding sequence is TGTGCCAGCAGCCAGACTAGGGGAGAAGAGACCCAGTACTTC.

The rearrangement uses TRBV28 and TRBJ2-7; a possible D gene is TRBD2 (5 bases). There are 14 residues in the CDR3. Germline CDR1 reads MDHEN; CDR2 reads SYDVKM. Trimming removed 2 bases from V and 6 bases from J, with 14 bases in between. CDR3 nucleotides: TGTGCCAGCAGTTTAGGTTCCGGGAACGGCGAGCAGTACTTC. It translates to CASSLGSGNGEQYF.

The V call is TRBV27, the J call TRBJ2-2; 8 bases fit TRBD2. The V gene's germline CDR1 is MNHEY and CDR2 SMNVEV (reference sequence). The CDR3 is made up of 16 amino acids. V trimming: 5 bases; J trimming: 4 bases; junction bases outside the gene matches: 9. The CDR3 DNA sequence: TGTGCCAGCAGTGGGCGTAGCGGGATGGTCACCGGGGAGCTGTTTTTT. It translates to CASSGRSGMVTGELFF.

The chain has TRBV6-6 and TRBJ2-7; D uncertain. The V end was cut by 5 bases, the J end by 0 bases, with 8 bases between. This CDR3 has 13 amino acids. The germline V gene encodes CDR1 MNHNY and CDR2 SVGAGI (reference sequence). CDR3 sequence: CASSADNSYEQYF. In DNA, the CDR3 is TGTGCCAGCAGTGCCGACAACTCCTACGAGCAGTACTTC.

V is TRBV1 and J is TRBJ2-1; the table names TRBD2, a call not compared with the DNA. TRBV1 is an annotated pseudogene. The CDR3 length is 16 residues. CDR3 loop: CTSSQEIAGDYNEQFF. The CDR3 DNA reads TGCACCAGCAGCCAAGAGATAGCGGGAGACTACAATGAGCAGTTCTTC.

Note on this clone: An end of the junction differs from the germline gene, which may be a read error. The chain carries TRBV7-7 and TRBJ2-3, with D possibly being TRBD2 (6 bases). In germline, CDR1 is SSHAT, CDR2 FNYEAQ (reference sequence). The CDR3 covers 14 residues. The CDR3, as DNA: TGTGCTAGCAGCGGAACTAGCCTAGGAGATACGCAGTATTTT. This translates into CASSGTSLGDTQYF. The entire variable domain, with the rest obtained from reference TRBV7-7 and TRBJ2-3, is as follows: GAGVSQSPRYKVTKRGQDVTLRCDPISSHATLYWYQQALGQGPEFLTYFNYEAQPDKSGLPSDRFSAERPEGSISTLTIQRTEQRDSAMYRCASSGTSLGDTQYFGPGTRLTVL.

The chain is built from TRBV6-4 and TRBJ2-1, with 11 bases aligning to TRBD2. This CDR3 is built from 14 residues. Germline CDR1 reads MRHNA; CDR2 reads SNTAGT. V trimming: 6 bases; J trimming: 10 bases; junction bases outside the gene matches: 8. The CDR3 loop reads CASSGTSGSREQFF. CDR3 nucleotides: TGTGCCAGCAGCGGAACTAGCGGGAGCAGAGAGCAGTTCTTC.

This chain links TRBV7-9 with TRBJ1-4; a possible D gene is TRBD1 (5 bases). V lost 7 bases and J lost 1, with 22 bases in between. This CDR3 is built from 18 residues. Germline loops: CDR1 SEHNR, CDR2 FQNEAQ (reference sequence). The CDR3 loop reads CASTSPGAGPGTNEKLFF. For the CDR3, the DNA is TGTGCCAGCACCTCACCTGGGGCGGGGCCGGGAACTAATGAAAAACTGTTTTTT. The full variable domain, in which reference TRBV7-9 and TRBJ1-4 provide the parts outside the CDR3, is DTGVSQNPRHKITKRGQNVTFRCDPISEHNRLYWYRQTLGQGPEFLTYFQNEAQLEKSRLLSDRFSAERPKGSFSTLEIQRTEQGDSAMYLCASTSPGAGPGTNEKLFFGSGTQLSVL.

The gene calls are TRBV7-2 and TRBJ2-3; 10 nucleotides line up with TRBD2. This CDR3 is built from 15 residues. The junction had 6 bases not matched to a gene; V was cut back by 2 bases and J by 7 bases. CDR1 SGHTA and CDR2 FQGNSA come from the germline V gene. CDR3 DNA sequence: TGTGCCAGCAGCTTAAGGGCTAGCGGGGGTCATACGCAGTATTTT. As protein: CASSLRASGGHTQYF.

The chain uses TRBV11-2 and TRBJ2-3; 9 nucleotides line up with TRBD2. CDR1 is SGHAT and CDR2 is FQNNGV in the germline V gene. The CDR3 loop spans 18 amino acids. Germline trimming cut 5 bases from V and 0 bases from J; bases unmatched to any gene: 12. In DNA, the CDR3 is TGTGCCAGCAGCCCTTATTGGGGTACTAGCGGGAGCACAGATACGCAGTATTTT. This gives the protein CASSPYWGTSGSTDTQYF.

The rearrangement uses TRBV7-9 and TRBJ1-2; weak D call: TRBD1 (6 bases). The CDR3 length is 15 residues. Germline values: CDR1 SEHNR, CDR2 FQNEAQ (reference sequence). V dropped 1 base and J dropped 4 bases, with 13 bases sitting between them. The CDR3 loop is CASSLDQGRGYGYTF. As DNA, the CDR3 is TGTGCCAGCAGCTTAGATCAGGGGAGGGGCTATGGCTACACCTTC.

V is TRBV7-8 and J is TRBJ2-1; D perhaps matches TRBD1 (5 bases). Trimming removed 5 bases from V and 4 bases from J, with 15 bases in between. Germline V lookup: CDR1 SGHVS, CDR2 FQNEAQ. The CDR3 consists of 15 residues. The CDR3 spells CASSPSGSRYNEQFF. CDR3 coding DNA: TGTGCCAGCAGCCCCTCAGGGTCACGGTACAATGAGCAGTTCTTC. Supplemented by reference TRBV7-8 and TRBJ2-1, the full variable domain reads GAGVSQSPRYKVAKRGQDVALRCDPISGHVSLFWYQQALGQGPEFLTYFQNEAQLDKSGLPSDRFFAERPEGSVSTLKIQRTQQEDSAVYLCASSPSGSRYNEQFFGPGTRLTVL.

CDR3 sequence: CATSERGLVSTDTQYF. CDR3 DNA: TGTGCCACCAGTGAAAGGGGACTAGTTAGCACAGATACGCAGTATTTT. V gene TRBV15 combines with J gene TRBJ2-3; 8 nucleotides match TRBD2. Germline assignment: CDR1 LNHNV and CDR2 YYDKDF (reference sequence). This CDR3 has 16 residues. The V gene end was trimmed by 6 bases and the J gene end by 0 bases; junction bases not matched to a gene: 8.

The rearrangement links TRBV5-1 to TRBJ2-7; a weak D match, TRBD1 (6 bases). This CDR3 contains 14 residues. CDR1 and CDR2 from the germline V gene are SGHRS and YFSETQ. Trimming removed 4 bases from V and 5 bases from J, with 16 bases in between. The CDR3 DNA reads TGCGCCAGCAGCCCGGAAACAGGGTCCCACGAGCAGTACTTC. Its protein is CASSPETGSHEQYF. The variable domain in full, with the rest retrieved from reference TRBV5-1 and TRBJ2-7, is KAGVTQTPRYLIKTRGQQVTLSCSPISGHRSVSWYQQTPGQGLQFLFEYFSETQRNKGNFPGRFSGRQFSNSRSEMNVSTLELGDSALYLCASSPETGSHEQYFGPGTRLTVT.

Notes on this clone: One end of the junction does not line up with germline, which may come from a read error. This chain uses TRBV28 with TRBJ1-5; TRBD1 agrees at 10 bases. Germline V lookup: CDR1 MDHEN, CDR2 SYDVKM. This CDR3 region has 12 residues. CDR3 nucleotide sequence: TGTGCCAGCAGACTTCGACAGGGGGCGATGTATTTT. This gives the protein CASRLRQGAMYF. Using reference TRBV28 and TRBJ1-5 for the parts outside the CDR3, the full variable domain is DVKVTQSSRYLVKRTGEKVFLECVQDMDHENMFWYRQDPGLGLRLIYFSYDVKMKEKGDIPEGYSVSREKKERFSLILESASTNQTSMYLCASRLRQGAMYFGDGTRLSIL.

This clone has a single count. The CDR3 reads CASSPRPGIGANVLTF. The DNA for the CDR3 is TGCGCCAGCAGCCCACGTCCGGGTATCGGGGCCAACGTCCTGACTTTC. The chain links TRBV5-1 to TRBJ2-6; D ambiguous. This CDR3 contains 16 residues. V lost 4 bases, J lost 4 bases, and 15 bases lay in between. Germline V gives CDR1 SGHRS, CDR2 YFSETQ.

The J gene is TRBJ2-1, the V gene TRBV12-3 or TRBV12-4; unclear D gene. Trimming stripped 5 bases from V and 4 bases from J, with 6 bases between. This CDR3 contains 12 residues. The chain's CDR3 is CASSKEYNEQFF. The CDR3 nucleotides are TGTGCCAGCAGTAAAGAGTACAATGAGCAGTTCTTC.

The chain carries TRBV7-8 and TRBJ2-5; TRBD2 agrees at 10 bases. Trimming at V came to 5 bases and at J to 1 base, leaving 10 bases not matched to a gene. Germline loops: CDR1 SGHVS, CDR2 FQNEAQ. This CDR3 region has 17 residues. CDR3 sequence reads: CASSRELAGGLQETQYF. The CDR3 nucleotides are TGTGCCAGCAGCCGAGAGTTAGCGGGAGGCCTCCAAGAGACCCAGTACTTC.

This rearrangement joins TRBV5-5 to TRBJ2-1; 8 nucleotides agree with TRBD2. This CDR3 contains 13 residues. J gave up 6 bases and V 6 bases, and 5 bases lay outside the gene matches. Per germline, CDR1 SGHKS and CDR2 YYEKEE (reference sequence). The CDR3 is CASTWTSSNEQFF. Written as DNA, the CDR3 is TGTGCCAGCACCTGGACTAGCAGCAATGAGCAGTTCTTC.

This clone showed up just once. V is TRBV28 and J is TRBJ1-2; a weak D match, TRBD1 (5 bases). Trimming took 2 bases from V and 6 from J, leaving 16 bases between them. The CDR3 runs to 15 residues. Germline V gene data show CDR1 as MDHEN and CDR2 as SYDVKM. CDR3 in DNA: TGTGCCAGCAGTTTACTTCCAGGGATAACGAATGGCTACACCTTC. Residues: CASSLLPGITNGYTF.

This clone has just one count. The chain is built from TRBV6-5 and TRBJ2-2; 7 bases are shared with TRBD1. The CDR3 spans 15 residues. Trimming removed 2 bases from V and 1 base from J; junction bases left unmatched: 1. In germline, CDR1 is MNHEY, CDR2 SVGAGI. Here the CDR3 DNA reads TGTGCCAGCAGTTACAACAGGGGGAACACCGGGGAGCTGTTTTTT. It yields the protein CASSYNRGNTGELFF.

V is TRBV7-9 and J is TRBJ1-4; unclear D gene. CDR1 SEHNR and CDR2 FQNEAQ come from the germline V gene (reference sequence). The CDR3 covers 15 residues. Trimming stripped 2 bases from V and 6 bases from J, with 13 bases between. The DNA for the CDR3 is TGTGCCAGCAGCTTAATGGGGAGGAGTGATGAAAAACTGTTTTTT. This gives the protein CASSLMGRSDEKLFF.

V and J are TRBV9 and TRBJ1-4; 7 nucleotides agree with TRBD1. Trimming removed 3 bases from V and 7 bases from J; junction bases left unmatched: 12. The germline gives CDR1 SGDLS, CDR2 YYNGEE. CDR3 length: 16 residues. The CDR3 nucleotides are TGTGCCAGCAGCGAGCGACGGGGACAGAATGGTGAAAAACTGTTTTTT. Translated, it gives CASSERRGQNGEKLFF.

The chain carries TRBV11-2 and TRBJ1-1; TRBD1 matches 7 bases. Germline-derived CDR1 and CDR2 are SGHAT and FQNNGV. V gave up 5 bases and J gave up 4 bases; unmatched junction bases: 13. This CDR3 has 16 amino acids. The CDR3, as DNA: TGTGCCAGCAGCCCTAGCTTCCGGACAGGCGGCACTGAAGCTTTCTTT. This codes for CASSPSFRTGGTEAFF.

The DNA of the CDR3 is TGTGCCAGCAGCAGACCCCGGGTCGGGGATGAGACCCAGTACTTC. Translation gives CASSRPRVGDETQYF. This chain links TRBV6-5 with TRBJ2-5; TRBD2 might be the D (5 bases). V lost 6 bases and J lost 5, with 19 bases in between. Germline V gene lookup returns CDR1 MNHEY and CDR2 SVGAGI. The CDR3 has 15 residues.

The CDR3 DNA sequence: TGTGCCAGTAGTCTGACGGACAGCTCTGGAAACACCATATATTTT. Protein product: CASSLTDSSGNTIYF. The genes are TRBV19 and TRBJ1-3; perhaps TRBD1 as D (6 bases). The CDR3 has 15 amino acids. The V end lost 5 bases, the J end lost 0 bases, and 11 bases lay between the germline ends. CDR1 is LNHDA and CDR2 is SQIVND in the germline V gene (reference sequence). Combining the CDR3 with reference TRBV19 and TRBJ1-3 gives the whole variable domain DGGITQSPKYLFRKEGQNVTLSCEQNLNHDAMYWYRQDPGQGLRLIYYSQIVNDFQKGDIAEGYSVSREKKESFPLTVTSAQKNPTAFYLCASSLTDSSGNTIYFGEGSWLTVV.

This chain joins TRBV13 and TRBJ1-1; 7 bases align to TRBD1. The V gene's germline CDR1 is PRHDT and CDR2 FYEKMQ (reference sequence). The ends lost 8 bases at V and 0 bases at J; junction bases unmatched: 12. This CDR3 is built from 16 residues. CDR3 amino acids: CASSAGTALMNTEAFF. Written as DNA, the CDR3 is TGTGCCAGCTCAGCAGGGACAGCGCTTATGAACACTGAAGCTTTCTTT. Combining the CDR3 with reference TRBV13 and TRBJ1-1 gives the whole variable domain AAGVIQSPRHLIKEKRETATLKCYPIPRHDTVYWYQQGPGQDPQFLISFYEKMQSDKGSIPDRFSAQQFSDYHSELNMSSLELGDSALYFCASSAGTALMNTEAFFGQGTRLTVV.